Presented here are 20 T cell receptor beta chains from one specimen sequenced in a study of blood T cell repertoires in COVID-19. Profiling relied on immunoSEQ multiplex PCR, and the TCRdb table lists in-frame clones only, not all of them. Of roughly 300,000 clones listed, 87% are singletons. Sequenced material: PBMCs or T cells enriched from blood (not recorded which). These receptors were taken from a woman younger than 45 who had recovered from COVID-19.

The CDR3 reads CASSKTGTVQETQYF. The CDR3, as DNA: TGTGCCAGCAGCAAAACCGGGACAGTACAAGAGACCCAGTACTTC. The chain employs TRBV7-6 and TRBJ2-5; 7 bases are a match to TRBD1. Germline CDR1 SGHVS, CDR2 FNYEAQ. V shed 5 bases, J shed 2 bases, and the junction held 8 bases outside the gene matches. This CDR3 has 15 residues.

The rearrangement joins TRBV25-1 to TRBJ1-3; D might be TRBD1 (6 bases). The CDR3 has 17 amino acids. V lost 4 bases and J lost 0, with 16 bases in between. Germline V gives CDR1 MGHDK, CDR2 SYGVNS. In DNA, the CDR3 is TGTGCCAGCAGTGCGCAGACAGGACTCACCTCTGGAAACACCATATATTTT. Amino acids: CASSAQTGLTSGNTIYF. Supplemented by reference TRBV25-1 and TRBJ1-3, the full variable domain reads EADIYQTPRYLVIGTGKKITLECSQTMGHDKMYWYQQDPGMELHLIHYSYGVNSTEKGDLSSESTVSRIRTEHFPLTLESARPSHTSQYLCASSAQTGLTSGNTIYFGEGSWLTVV.

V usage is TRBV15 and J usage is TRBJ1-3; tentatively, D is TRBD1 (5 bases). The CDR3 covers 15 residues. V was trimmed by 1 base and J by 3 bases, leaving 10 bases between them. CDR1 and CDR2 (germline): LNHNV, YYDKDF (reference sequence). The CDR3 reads CATSRGSRDGNTIYF. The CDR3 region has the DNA TGTGCCACCAGCAGAGGTTCCAGGGATGGAAACACCATATATTTT.

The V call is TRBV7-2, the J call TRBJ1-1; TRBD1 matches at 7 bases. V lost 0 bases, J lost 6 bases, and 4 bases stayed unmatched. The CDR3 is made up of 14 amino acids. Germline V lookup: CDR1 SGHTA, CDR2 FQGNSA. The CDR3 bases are TGTGCCAGCAGCTTAGCTTGGCAGGGGGCTGAAGCTTTCTTT. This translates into CASSLAWQGAEAFF.

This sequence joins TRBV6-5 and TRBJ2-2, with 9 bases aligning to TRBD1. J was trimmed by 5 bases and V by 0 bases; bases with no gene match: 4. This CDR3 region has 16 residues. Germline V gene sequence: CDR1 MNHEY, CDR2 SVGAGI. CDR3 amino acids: CASSYSGTGTTGELFF. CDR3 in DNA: TGTGCCAGCAGTTACTCCGGGACAGGGACAACCGGGGAGCTGTTTTTT.

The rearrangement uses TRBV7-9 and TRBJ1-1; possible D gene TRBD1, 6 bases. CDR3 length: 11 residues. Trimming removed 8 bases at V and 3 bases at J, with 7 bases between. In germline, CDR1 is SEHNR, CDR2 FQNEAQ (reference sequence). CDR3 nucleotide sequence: TGTGCCAGCGCAGGGGACACTGAAGCTTTCTTT. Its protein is CASAGDTEAFF. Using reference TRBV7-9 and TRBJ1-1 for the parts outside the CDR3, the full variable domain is DTGVSQNPRHKITKRGQNVTFRCDPISEHNRLYWYRQTLGQGPEFLTYFQNEAQLEKSRLLSDRFSAERPKGSFSTLEIQRTEQGDSAMYLCASAGDTEAFFGQGTRLTVV.

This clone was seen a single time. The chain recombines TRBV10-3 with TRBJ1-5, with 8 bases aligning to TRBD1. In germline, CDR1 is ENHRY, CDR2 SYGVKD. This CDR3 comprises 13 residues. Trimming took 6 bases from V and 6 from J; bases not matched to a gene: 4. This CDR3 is CAISDRGGQPQHF. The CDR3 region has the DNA TGTGCCATCAGCGACAGGGGCGGTCAGCCCCAGCATTTT.

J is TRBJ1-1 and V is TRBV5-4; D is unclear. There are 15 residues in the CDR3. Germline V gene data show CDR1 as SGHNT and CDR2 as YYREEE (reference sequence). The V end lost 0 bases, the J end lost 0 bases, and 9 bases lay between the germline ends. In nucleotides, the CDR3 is TGTGCCAGCAGCTTGGGGATCGGGGTGAACACTGAAGCTTTCTTT. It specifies CASSLGIGVNTEAFF.

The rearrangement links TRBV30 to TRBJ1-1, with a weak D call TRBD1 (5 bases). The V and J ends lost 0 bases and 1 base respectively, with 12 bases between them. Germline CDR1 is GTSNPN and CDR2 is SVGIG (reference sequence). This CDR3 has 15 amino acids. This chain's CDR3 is CAWSVTQVPNTEAFF. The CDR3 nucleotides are TGTGCCTGGAGTGTAACACAGGTACCGAACACTGAAGCTTTCTTT.

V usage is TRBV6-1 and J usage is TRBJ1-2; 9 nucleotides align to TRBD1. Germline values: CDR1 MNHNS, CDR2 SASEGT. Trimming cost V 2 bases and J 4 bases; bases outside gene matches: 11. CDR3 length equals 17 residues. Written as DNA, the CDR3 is TGTGCCAGCAGTGAAATCACAGGGGGCGCATACCCCTATGGCTACACCTTC. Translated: CASSEITGGAYPYGYTF.

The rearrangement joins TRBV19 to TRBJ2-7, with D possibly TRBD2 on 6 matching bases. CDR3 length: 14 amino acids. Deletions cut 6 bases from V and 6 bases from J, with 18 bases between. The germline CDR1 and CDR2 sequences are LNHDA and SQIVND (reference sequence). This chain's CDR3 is CASRLRSLEGEQYF. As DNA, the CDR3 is TGTGCCAGTAGGCTTCGATCCCTGGAGGGCGAGCAGTACTTC.

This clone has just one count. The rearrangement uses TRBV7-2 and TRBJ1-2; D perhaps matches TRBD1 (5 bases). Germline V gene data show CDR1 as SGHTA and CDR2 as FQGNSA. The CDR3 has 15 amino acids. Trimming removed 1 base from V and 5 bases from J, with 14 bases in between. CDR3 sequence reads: CASSLDNRPSYGYTF. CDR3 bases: TGTGCCAGCAGCTTAGACAACAGGCCCTCATATGGCTACACCTTC.

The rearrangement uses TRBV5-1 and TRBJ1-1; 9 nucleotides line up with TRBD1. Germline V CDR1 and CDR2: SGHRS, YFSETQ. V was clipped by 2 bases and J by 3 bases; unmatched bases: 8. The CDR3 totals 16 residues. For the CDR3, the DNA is TGCGCCAGCAGCTTTGGTACAGGGGGCTTGTACACTGAAGCTTTCTTT. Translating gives CASSFGTGGLYTEAFF.

The DNA of the CDR3 is TGTGCCAGCAGCGCCGGACAGAGCTCCTACAATGAGCAGTTCTTC. It specifies CASSAGQSSYNEQFF. The chain employs TRBV9 and TRBJ2-1; D may be TRBD1 (6 bases). The CDR3 sequence is 15 residues long. The germline V and J ends were trimmed by 3 bases and 0 bases, with 10 bases remaining between them. The germline V gene has CDR1 SGDLS and CDR2 YYNGEE.

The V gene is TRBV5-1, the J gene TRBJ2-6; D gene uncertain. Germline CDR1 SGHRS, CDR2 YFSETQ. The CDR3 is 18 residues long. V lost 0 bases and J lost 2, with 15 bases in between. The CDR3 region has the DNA TGCGCCAGCAGCTTGGCGAGATTATCTGGGCCTGGGGCCAACGTCCTGACTTTC. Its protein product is CASSLARLSGPGANVLTF. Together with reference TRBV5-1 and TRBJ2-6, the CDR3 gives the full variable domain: KAGVTQTPRYLIKTRGQQVTLSCSPISGHRSVSWYQQTPGQGLQFLFEYFSETQRNKGNFPGRFSGRQFSNSRSEMNVSTLELGDSALYLCASSLARLSGPGANVLTFGAGSRLTVL.

The CDR3 sequence is CASSESTLGELFF. The CDR3 DNA is TGCGCCAGCAGTGAGTCGACTCTTGGGGAGCTGTTTTTT. The chain carries TRBV10-2 and TRBJ2-2; unclear D gene. The V end lost 0 bases, the J end lost 8 bases, and 7 bases lay between the germline ends. Germline CDR1 WSHSY, CDR2 SAAADI. This CDR3 spans 13 amino acids.

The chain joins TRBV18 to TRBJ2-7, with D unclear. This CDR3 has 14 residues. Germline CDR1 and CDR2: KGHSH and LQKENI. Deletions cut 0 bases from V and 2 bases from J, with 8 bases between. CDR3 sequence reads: CASSPPAVTYEQYF. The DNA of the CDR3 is TGTGCCAGCTCACCACCGGCGGTAACCTACGAGCAGTACTTC.

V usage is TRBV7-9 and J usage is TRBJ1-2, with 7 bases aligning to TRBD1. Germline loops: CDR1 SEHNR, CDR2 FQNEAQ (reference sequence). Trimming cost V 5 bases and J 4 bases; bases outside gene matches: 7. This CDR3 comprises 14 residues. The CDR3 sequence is CASSRGDSFYGYTF. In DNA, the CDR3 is TGTGCCAGCAGCCGAGGGGACAGCTTCTATGGCTACACCTTC.

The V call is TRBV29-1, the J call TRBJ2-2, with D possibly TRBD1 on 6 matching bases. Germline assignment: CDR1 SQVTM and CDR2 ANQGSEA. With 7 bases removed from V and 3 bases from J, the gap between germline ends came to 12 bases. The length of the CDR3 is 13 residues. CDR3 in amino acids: CSANRVDTGELFF. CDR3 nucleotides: TGCAGCGCGAACAGGGTGGACACCGGGGAGCTGTTTTTT.

The CDR3 DNA reads as TGTGCCAGCAGCTCAGGACAGGGCCGAGGCACTGAAGCTTTCTTT. Translation gives CASSSGQGRGTEAFF. V is TRBV7-9 and J is TRBJ1-1, with 8 nucleotides matching TRBD1. CDR3 size: 15 residues. The V gene's germline CDR1 is SEHNR and CDR2 FQNEAQ (reference sequence). The ends lost 4 bases at V and 4 bases at J; junction bases unmatched: 8.